This T cell receptor beta chain was identified in a study of OX40 agonist ivuxolimab in advanced cancers. In terms of the full investigation: Ivuxolimab was a fully human IgG2 agonistic monoclonal antibody targeting the costimulatory receptor OX40 (CD134). Of the approximately 54 dose-escalation patients, hepatocellular carcinoma was present in 19, melanoma in around 15, renal cell carcinoma in 9 and head and neck cancer in 9. Peripheral TCRbeta sequencing aimed to test whether ivuxolimab altered TCR sequence diversity and caused clonal T-cell expansion. The dose-escalation cohort was about 83% male with a mean age of about 60 years, ranging from roughly 20 to 80. The paper covers the monotherapy dose-escalation part of the phase I ivuxolimab trial, which included N ≈ 54 patients. Prior anti-PD-1, anti-PD-L1 or anti-CTLA-4 therapy was permitted, and checkpoint inhibitors had been received by around 39% of dose-escalation patients. Partial responses occurred in three dose-escalation patients, of whom one had hepatocellular carcinoma and two had cutaneous melanoma. Intravenous ivuxolimab was administered to patients every 2 weeks at six dose levels: 0.01, 0.1, 0.3, 1.5, 3 and 10 mg/kg. General findings and caveats noted by the study authors: In the 0.1-3.0 mg/kg groups, partial responders had among the lowest normalized peripheral clonal expansion, particularly in CD8+ T cells. At doses of 0.1 to 3.0 mg/kg, clonal expansion of both CD4+ and CD8+ T cells in blood was seen between baseline and week 6. On average, CD8+ T cells showed more expanded clones than CD4+ T cells after ivuxolimab. The antigen specificity of the clonally expanded peripheral T cells was not determined. Low levels of normalized T-cell clonal expansion were also seen in some patients who did not respond.

Patients with a history of autoimmune disease or receiving systemic immunosuppression were excluded from the trial. Peripheral blood for TCR sequencing was drawn from every dose cohort at baseline, at cycle 4 day 1 and at cycle 7 day 1. Samples came from an open-label, multicenter, first-in-human phase I dose-escalation trial of ivuxolimab. Adults with locally advanced or metastatic melanoma, renal cell carcinoma, hepatocellular carcinoma or head and neck squamous cell carcinoma were enrolled in the trial. CD4+ and CD8+ T cells were sorted separately from peripheral blood before TCR sequencing. CDR1 and CDR2, looked up from the germline V gene (reference sequence), are LNHDA and SQIVND. The germline V end is reduced by 2 bases and the J end by 5 bases; junction bases left unmatched: 3. The CDR3 covers 13 residues, taking in both the cysteine and the phenylalanine. Just CDR3 DNA is preserved here, 39 bases in frame from base 1.

Genomic DNA was extracted from sorted cells for sequencing of the TCRbeta CDR3 region. The immunoSEQ Assay was used for sequencing of TCRbeta CDR3 regions. Not all clones reach the TCRdb copy of this immuneACCESS table, which keeps in-frame sequences only. Checked studies attribute under half of the gap to unresolved V genes and leave the rest unexplained. In all, the sample holds roughly 50,000 clones, and roughly 80% of those were seen once. The ten top clones hold about 3.9% of the sample. The table lists this clone with a few counts. Its antigen is currently not known. Per-base quality was not reported, and no clone a single base away is much larger than it.

The chain employs TRBV19 and TRBJ2-7, and TRBD1 matches 7 of the central bases. Here the sequenced sample was CD4+ or CD8+ T cells sorted from blood, taken in a trial of the OX40 agonist ivuxolimab. The source of this sequence is an adult with an advanced solid tumor such as melanoma, head and neck, liver or kidney cancer. The base sequence is TGTGCCAGTAGTATAACAGGGGTACACGAGCAGTACTTC. This encodes CASSITGVHEQYF. Supplemented by the reference TRBV19 and TRBJ2-7 proteins around the CDR3, the complete variable domain is DGGITQSPKYLFRKEGQNVTLSCEQNLNHDAMYWYRQDPGQGLRLIYYSQIVNDFQKGDIAEGYSVSREKKESFPLTVTSAQKNPTAFYLCASSITGVHEQYFGPGTRLTVT.